The 16 T cell receptor beta chains presented below share a single source sample, sequenced in a study of tumor and adjacent non-tumor tissue in lung cancer. The template was RNA from unsorted bulk tissue. Distant lung tissue was collected more than 3 cm away from the tumor edge. TCRbeta libraries were built with three rounds of nested PCR, modified from ARM-PCR. One entry per CDR3 protein results from TCRdb running MiXCR on the multiplex PCR reads. The sample comprises some 66,000 distinct CDR3 sequences, about 61% of which are singletons, and roughly 35% rests with the top ten. Sample: distant non-tumor lung tissue. All receptors come from a man between 65 and 85 years old with non-small cell lung cancer.

On this clonotype itself: One junction end does not reproduce the germline sequence, and a read error may be involved. The chain has TRBV11-3 and TRBJ2-2; either TRBD1 or TRBD2 may supply D (6 bases each). This CDR3 has 13 amino acids. The germline V gene has CDR1 SGHNT and CDR2 YENEEA. CDR3 sequence: CATSTGGTGEPFF. CDR3 coding DNA: TGTGCCACTTCAACCGGGGGCACCGGGGAGCCGTTCTTT.

The chain has TRBV11-2 and TRBJ2-2, with D tentatively TRBD2 (5 bases). Trimming removed 9 bases from V and 3 bases from J, with 20 bases in between. The germline gives CDR1 SGHAT, CDR2 FQNNGV. The CDR3 spans 16 residues. This chain's CDR3 is CARRATSGIYTGELFF. Written as DNA, the CDR3 is TGTGCCAGGAGGGCTACCTCGGGAATTTACACCGGGGAGCTGTTTTTT.

This clonotype was observed at least ten times. This chain links TRBV28 with TRBJ2-3, with D possibly called TRBD1 or TRBD2 (6 bases each). V dropped 8 bases and J dropped 4 bases, with 25 bases sitting between them. Germline V lookup: CDR1 MDHEN, CDR2 SYDVKM. CDR3 length equals 17 residues. This chain's CDR3 is CASSPGTPGNRADTQYF. DNA of the CDR3: TGTGCCAGCTCTCCCGGGACTCCGGGCAACAGGGCAGATACGCAGTATTTT.

The chain carries TRBV20-1 and TRBJ2-2; D may be TRBD1 (5 bases). Germline V gene sequence: CDR1 DFQATT, CDR2 SNEGSKA (reference sequence). This CDR3 is built from 14 residues. The ends were cut back, 6 bases at V and 6 bases at J, with 17 bases in the middle. The CDR3, as DNA: TGCAGTGCGCGCCGCAGGGCGGTAGCCGGGGAGCTGTTTTTT. Translation gives CSARRRAVAGELFF.

The CDR3 DNA follows: TGTGCCAGCAGCGTGGCCGGTAACACCGGGGAGCTGTTTTTT. It is translated as CASSVAGNTGELFF. This rearrangement joins TRBV9 to TRBJ2-2, with D uncertain. Deletions cut 2 bases from V and 2 bases from J, with 7 bases between. CDR1 and CDR2 from the germline V gene are SGDLS and YYNGEE. CDR3 length: 14 amino acids.

This rearrangement joins TRBV5-4 to TRBJ2-1; D is possibly TRBD1 or TRBD2 (5 bases each). The CDR3 consists of 15 residues. CDR1 and CDR2 (germline): SGHNT, YYREEE (reference sequence). V lost 2 bases, J lost 8 bases, and 17 bases lay in between. The CDR3 protein is CASSLGDRAYDEQFF. The DNA for the CDR3 is TGTGCCAGCAGCTTAGGGGACCGAGCATACGATGAGCAGTTCTTC.

Concerning this clonotype itself: The junction departs from germline at one end; a sequencing error may be responsible. This sequence joins TRBV11-2 and TRBJ1-1; D remains ambiguous. Germline CDR1 is SGHAT and CDR2 is FQNNGV. The CDR3 is 12 residues long. The CDR3 protein is CASRLQNTEAFF. The CDR3 bases are TGTGCCAGCCGCTTACAGAACACTGAAGCCTTCTTT. The entire variable domain, with the rest obtained from reference TRBV11-2 and TRBJ1-1, is as follows: EAGVAQSPRYKIIEKRQSVAFWCNPISGHATLYWYQQILGQGPKLLIQFQNNGVVDDSQLPKDRFSAERLKGVDSTLKIQPAKLEDSAVYLCASRLQNTEAFFGQGTRLTVV.

There are a few counts of this clonotype. A read error may explain this, as a much larger clone is one base away. This chain links TRBV4-1 with TRBJ2-7; 7 nucleotides line up with TRBD1. The germline V gene has CDR1 MGHRA and CDR2 YSYEKL. With 4 bases clipped from V and 7 bases from J, the junction kept 10 bases outside the gene matches. The CDR3 totals 14 residues. The CDR3 DNA sequence: TGCGCCAGCAGCCGCGAGACAGGGCCTGGGGAGCAGTACTTC. This codes for CASSRETGPGEQYF.

The sample holds one count of this clonotype. Because it lacks the conserved phenylalanine or tryptophan at the end, this CDR3 is likely a read error. The DNA is omitted, as the CDR3 cannot be located on it reliably, and the CDR3 follows TCRdb's listing. The chain recombines TRBV10-3 with TRBJ1-6; TRBD1, the D gene given by the table, was not confirmed from the DNA. The CDR3 is 14 residues long, ends included. Germline V CDR1 and CDR2: ENHRY, SYGVKD. The CDR3 sequence: CAISLQGVNSPPHL.

In this sample, this clonotype turned up once. This may arise from a read error, as a much more abundant clone is one base away. The J gene is TRBJ1-3, the V gene TRBV12-3 or TRBV12-4; 8 bases agree with TRBD1. Losses at the gene ends were 7 bases for V and 0 bases for J; bases not matched to a gene: 8. The CDR3 loop spans 16 amino acids. DNA of the CDR3: TGTGCCAGCATTCCGGGACAGGCCAGCTCTGGAAACACCATATATTTT. As protein: CASIPGQASSGNTIYF.

This clonotype was seen more than once but under ten times. The chain combines TRBV5-1 with TRBJ2-3; 7 nucleotides align to TRBD2. Trimming removed 2 bases from V and 0 bases from J; junction bases left unmatched: 12. CDR3 length equals 18 residues. Germline V CDR1 and CDR2: SGHRS, YFSETQ. Here the CDR3 DNA reads TGCGCCAGCAGCTTATTGGGCGGGCTAGCGGAGAGCACAGATACGCAGTATTTT. Translating gives CASSLLGGLAESTDTQYF.

This clonotype was counted ten times or more. The chain uses TRBV7-8 and TRBJ2-7; D remains ambiguous. Germline-derived CDR1 and CDR2 are SGHVS and FQNEAQ. V gave up 1 base and J gave up 3 bases, with 10 bases separating them. The CDR3 consists of 14 residues. The CDR3 region is CASSLVGHSYEQYF. The CDR3, as DNA: TGTGCCAGCAGCTTAGTTGGCCACAGCTACGAGCAGTACTTC.

Concerning this clonotype itself: At one end, the junction sequence differs from germline, possibly due to a read error. This sequence joins TRBV11-2 and TRBJ2-5; D assignment may be TRBD1 or TRBD2 (5 bases each). This CDR3 region has 17 residues. The germline V gene has CDR1 SGHAT and CDR2 FQNNGV. The CDR3 loop reads CASRTYPGTAYQGTQYF. The CDR3 coding sequence is TGTGCCAGCAGAACCTACCCCGGGACCGCCTACCAAGGGACCCAGTACTTC.

Worth noting for this clonotype: A much larger clone differs by one base, so this may be a read error. This sequence joins TRBV28 and TRBJ2-5; D gene unclear. The CDR3 runs 13 residues. The V gene's germline CDR1 is MDHEN and CDR2 SYDVKM. The CDR3 coding sequence is TGTGCCAGCGGTTTGACAAGCCAAGAGACCCAGTACTTC. This gives the protein CASGLTSQETQYF.

A few counts support this clonotype. V gene TRBV24-1 combines with J gene TRBJ1-1; D is unclear. Germline V gene data show CDR1 as KGHDR and CDR2 as SFDVKD. The V end lost 1 base, the J end lost 4 bases, and 12 bases lay between the germline ends. The CDR3 loop spans 15 amino acids. CDR3 protein: CATSDFERGSTEAFF. As DNA, the CDR3 is TGTGCCACCAGTGATTTTGAGCGAGGGAGCACTGAAGCTTTCTTT.

With regard to this clonotype: Mismatch with germline at one junction end may stem from a read error. The DNA of the CDR3 is TGTGTCAGCAGCAGGGCGAGCGGGGGGGAGTACAGTGAGCAGTCCTTC. Encoded protein: CVSSRASGGEYSEQSF. This chain joins TRBV5-4 and TRBJ2-1; TRBD2 matches 10 bases. Germline V CDR1 and CDR2: SGHNT, YYREEE (reference sequence). The CDR3 spans 16 residues. The full variable domain, its missing parts supplied by reference TRBV5-4 and TRBJ2-1, is ETGVTQSPTHLIKTRGQQVTLRCSSQSGHNTVSWYQQALGQGPQFIFQYYREEENGRGNFPPRFSGLQFPNYSSELNVNALELDDSALYLCVSSRASGGEYSEQSFGPGTRLTVL.